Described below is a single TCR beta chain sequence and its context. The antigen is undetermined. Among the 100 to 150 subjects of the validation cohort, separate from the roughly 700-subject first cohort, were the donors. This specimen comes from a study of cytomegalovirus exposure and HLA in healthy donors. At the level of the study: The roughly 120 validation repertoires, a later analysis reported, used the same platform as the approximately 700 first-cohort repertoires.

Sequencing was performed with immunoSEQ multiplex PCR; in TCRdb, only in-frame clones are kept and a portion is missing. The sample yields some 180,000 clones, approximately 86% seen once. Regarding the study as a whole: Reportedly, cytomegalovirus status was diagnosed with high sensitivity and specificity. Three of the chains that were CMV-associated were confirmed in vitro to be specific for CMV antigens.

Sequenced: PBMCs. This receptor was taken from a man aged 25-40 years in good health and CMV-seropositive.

CDR3 DNA: TGCGCCAGCAGCCAAACACCCGCGGCCCAGGGGTACAATGAGCAGTTCTTC. Encoded protein: CASSQTPAAQGYNEQFF. V gene TRBV4-1 combines with J gene TRBJ2-1, with D possibly being TRBD1 (6 bases). Germline CDR1 MGHRA, CDR2 YSYEKL. This CDR3 contains 17 residues. With 2 bases removed from V and 4 bases from J, the gap between germline ends came to 18 bases.